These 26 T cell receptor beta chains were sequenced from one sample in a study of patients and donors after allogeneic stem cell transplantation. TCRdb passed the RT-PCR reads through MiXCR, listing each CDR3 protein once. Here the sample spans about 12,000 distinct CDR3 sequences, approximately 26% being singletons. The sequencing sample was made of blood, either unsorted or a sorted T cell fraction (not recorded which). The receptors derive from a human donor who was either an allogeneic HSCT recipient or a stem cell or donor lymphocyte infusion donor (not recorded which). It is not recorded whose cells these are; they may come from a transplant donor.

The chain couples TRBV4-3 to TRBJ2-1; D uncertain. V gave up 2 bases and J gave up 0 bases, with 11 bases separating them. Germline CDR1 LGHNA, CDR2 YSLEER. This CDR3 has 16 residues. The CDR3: CASSQNWGSSYNEQFF. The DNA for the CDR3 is TGCGCCAGCAGCCAAAATTGGGGTAGCTCCTACAATGAGCAGTTCTTC.

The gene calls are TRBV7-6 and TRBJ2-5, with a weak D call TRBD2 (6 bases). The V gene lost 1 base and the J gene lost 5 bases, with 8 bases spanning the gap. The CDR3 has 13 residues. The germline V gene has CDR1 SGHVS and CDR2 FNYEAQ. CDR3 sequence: CASSLVRGETQYF. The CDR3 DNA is TGTGCCAGCAGCTTAGTTCGGGGGGAGACCCAGTACTTC.

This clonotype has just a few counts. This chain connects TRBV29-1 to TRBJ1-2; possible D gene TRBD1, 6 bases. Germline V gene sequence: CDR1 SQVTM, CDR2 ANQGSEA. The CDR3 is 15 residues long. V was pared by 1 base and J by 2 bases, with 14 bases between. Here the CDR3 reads CSVEAPTGGNYGYTF. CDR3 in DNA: TGCAGCGTTGAAGCGCCGACAGGAGGCAACTATGGCTACACCTTC.

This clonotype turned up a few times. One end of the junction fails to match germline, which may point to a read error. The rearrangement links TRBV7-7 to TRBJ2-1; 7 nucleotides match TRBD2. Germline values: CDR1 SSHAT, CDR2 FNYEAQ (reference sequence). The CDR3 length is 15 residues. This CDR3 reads CASSLRENSYNEQFF. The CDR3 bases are TGTGCTAGCAGCTTGCGGGAGAATTCCTACAATGAGCAGTTCTTC.

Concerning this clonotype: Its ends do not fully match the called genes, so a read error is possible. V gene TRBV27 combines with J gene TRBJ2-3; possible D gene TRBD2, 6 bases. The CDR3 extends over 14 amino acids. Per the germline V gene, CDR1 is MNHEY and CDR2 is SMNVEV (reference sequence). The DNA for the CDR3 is TGTGCCAGCAGTTTACAGGAGGGCACAGATACGCTGTATTTT. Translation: CASSLQEGTDTLYF.

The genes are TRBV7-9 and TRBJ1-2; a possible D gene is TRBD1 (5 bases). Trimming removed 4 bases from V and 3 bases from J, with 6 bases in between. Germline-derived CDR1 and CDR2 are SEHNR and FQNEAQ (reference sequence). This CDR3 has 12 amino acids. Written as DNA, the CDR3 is TGTGCCAGCAGCTCGACAGACTATGGCTACACCTTC. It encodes CASSSTDYGYTF.

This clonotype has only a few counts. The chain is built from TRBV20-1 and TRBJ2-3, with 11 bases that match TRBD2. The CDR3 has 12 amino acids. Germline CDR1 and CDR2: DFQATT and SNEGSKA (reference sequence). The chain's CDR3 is CSLAGGGDTQYF. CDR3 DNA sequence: TGCAGCCTAGCGGGGGGTGGGGATACGCAGTATTTT.

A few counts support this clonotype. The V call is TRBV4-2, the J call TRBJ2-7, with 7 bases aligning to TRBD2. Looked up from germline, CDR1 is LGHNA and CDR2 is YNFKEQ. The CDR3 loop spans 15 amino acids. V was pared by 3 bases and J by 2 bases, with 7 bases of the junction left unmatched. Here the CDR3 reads CASSQSTLAAYEQYF. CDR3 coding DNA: TGTGCCAGCAGCCAGTCAACCCTAGCGGCCTACGAGCAGTACTTC.

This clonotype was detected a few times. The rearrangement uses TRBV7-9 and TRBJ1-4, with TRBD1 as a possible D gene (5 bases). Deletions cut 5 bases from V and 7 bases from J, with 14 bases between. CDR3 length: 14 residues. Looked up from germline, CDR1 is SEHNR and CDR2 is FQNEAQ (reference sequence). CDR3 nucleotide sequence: TGTGCCAGCAGCCTACTAGGGGAGGGTGAAAAACTGTTTTTT. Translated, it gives CASSLLGEGEKLFF.

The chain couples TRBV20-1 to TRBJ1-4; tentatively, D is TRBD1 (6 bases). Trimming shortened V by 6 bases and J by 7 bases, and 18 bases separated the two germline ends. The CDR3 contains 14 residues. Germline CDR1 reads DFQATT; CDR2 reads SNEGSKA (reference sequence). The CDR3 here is CSAKNRAGGEKLFF. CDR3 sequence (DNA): TGCAGTGCCAAAAACAGGGCCGGAGGTGAAAAACTGTTTTTT.

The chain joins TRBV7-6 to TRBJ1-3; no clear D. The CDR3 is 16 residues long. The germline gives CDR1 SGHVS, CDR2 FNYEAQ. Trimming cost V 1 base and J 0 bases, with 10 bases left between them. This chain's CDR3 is CASSLVGQDSGNTIYF. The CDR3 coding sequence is TGTGCCAGCAGCTTAGTAGGGCAGGACTCTGGAAACACCATATATTTT.

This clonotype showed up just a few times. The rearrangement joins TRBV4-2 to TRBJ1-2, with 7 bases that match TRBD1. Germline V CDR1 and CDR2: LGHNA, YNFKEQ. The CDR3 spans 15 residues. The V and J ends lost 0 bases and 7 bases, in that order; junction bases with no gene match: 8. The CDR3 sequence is CASSQDVQGMSGYTF. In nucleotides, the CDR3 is TGTGCCAGCAGCCAAGATGTACAGGGGATGAGTGGCTACACCTTC.

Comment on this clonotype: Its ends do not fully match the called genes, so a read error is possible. The CDR3 DNA sequence: TGTGCCGGCAGCCGGTGGACTAGCGGGAGGACTTACAATGAGCAGTTCTTC. Its protein is CAGSRWTSGRTYNEQFF. The chain employs TRBV7-9 and TRBJ2-1; 14 bases align to TRBD2. Per the germline V gene, CDR1 is SEHNR and CDR2 is FQNEAQ (reference sequence). The CDR3 extends over 17 amino acids.

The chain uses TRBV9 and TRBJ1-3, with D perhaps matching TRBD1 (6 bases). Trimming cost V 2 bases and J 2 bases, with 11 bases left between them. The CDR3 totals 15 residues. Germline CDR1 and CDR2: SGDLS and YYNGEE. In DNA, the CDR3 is TGTGCCAGCAGCGTTTCAGGGGCAACTGGAAACACCATATATTTT. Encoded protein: CASSVSGATGNTIYF.

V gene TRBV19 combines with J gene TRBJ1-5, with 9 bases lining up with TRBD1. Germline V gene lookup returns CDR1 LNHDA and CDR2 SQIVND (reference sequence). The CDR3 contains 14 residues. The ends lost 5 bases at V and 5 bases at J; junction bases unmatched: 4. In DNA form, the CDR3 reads TGTGCCAGTAGTCTGACAGGGGGAGATCAGCCCCAGCATTTT. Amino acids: CASSLTGGDQPQHF.

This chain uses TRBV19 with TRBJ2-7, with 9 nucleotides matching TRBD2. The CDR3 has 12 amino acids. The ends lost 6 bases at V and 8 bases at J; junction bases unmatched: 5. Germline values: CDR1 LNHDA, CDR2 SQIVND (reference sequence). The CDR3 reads CASSAAGGKQYF. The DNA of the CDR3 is TGTGCCAGTAGCGCTGCGGGAGGGAAGCAGTACTTC.

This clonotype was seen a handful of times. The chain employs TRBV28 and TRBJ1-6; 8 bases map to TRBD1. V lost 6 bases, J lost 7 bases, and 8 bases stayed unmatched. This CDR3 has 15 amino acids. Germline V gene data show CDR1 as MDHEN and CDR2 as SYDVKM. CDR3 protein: CASRTGEIGNSPLHF. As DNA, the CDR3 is TGTGCCAGCAGGACAGGGGAAATCGGGAATTCACCCCTCCACTTT.

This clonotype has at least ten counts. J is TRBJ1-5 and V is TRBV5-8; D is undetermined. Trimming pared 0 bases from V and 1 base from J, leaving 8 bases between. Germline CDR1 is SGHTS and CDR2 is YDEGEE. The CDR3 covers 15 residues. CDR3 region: CASSLGGLSNQPQHF. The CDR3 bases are TGTGCCAGCAGCTTGGGAGGGCTAAGCAATCAGCCCCAGCATTTT.

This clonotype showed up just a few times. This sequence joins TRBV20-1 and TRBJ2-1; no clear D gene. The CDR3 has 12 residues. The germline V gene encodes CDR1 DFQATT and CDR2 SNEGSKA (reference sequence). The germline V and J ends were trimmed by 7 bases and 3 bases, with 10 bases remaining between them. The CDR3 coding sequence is TGCAGTGGTCCTGGCCTCTACAATGAGCAGTTCTTC. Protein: CSGPGLYNEQFF.

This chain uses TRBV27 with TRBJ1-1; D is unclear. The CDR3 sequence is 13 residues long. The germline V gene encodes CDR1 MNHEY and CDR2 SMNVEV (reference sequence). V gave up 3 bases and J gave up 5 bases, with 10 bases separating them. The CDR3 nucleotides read TGTGCCAGCAGTTTTTCAGGAAGGACTGAAGCTTTCTTT. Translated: CASSFSGRTEAFF.

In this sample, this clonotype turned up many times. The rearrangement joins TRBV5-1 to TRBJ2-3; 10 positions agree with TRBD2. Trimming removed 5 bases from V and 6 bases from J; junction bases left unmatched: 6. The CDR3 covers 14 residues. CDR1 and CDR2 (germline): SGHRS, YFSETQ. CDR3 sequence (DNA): TGCGCCAGCAGAGGTCTAGCGGGAGCGGATACGCAGTATTTT. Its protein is CASRGLAGADTQYF. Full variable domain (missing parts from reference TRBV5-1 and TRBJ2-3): KAGVTQTPRYLIKTRGQQVTLSCSPISGHRSVSWYQQTPGQGLQFLFEYFSETQRNKGNFPGRFSGRQFSNSRSEMNVSTLELGDSALYLCASRGLAGADTQYFGPGTRLTVL.

The CDR3 spells CASSLDRPLSNTEAFF. As DNA, the CDR3 is TGTGCCAGCAGTTTGGACAGGCCTCTCTCGAACACTGAAGCTTTCTTT. This chain connects TRBV12-3 or TRBV12-4 to TRBJ1-1; 7 positions match TRBD1. Trimming cost V 3 bases and J 1 base; bases outside gene matches: 8. The CDR3 contains 16 residues.

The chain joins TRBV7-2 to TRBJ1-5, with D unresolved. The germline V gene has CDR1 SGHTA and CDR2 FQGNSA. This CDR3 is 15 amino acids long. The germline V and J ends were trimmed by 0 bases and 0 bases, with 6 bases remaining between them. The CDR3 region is CASSLAGSSNQPQHF. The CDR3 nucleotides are TGTGCCAGCAGCTTAGCGGGGTCTAGCAATCAGCCCCAGCATTTT.

CDR3 sequence: CASSLADGGDTQYF. In nucleotides, the CDR3 is TGTGCCAGCAGTTTAGCCGACGGGGGGGATACGCAGTATTTT. The rearrangement links TRBV12-3 or TRBV12-4 to TRBJ2-3; 7 nucleotides align to TRBD2. Trimming at V came to 0 bases and at J to 6 bases, leaving 3 bases not matched to a gene. CDR3 size: 14 residues.

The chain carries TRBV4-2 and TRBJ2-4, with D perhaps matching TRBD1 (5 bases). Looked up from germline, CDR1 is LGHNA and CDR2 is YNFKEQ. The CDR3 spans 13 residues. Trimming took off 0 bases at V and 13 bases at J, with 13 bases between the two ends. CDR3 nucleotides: TGTGCCAGCAGCCAAGAGACGGACACGCGACAGTACTTC. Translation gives CASSQETDTRQYF.

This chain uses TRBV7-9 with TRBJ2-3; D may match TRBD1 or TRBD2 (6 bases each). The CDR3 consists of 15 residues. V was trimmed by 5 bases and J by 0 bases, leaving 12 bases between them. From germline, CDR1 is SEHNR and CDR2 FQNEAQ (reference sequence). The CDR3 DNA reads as TGTGCCAGCAGCGAGGGGGGAACTAGCACAGATACGCAGTATTTT. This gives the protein CASSEGGTSTDTQYF.